This entry lists 32 T cell receptor beta chains sequenced from one sample in a study of tumor-infiltrating lymphocytes in primary liver carcinoma. Germline DNA was also extracted, and blood RNA derived from unsorted whole blood. A primer matching the constant region was used to make TCR beta cDNA from 500 to 650 ng of total RNA. Each TCR beta library was derived from three nested multiplex PCR rounds that employed slightly modified ARM-PCR. Two initial PCR rounds of approximately 10 cycles each paired TRBV1-TRBV30 forward primers with a C-beta reverse primer. TCRdb re-derived calls from the multiplex PCR reads in MiXCR, one entry per CDR3 protein. In the table there are approximately 300,000 distinct CDR3 sequences, roughly 60% of which are singletons. The sequenced sample consisted of peripheral blood. Receptors were obtained from a man aged 40-50 years with primary liver carcinoma and hepatitis B virus infection.

With regard to this clonotype: At one boundary the junction diverges from the germline segment, which might be a read error. This chain joins TRBV4-1 and TRBJ2-1, with TRBD2 matching over 7 bases. The CDR3 consists of 16 residues. Per germline, CDR1 MGHRA and CDR2 YSYEKL. Here the CDR3 reads CASSQAASGPYNGQFF. In DNA form, the CDR3 reads TGCGCCAGCAGCCAGGCCGCTAGCGGCCCCTACAATGGGCAGTTCTTC.

As regards this clonotype: Just one base apart from a much larger clone, this may be a read error. J is TRBJ1-1 and V is TRBV12-3 or TRBV12-4; 8 bases align to TRBD1. The CDR3 length is 15 residues. The CDR3 DNA sequence: TGTGCCAACAGTGCCCAGACAGGGGTGAACACTGAAGCTTTCTTT. Amino acid sequence: CANSAQTGVNTEAFF.

With respect to this clonotype: Since a much larger clone is just one base distant, this may be a read error. The chain employs TRBV6-1 and TRBJ2-1, with TRBD1 matching 8 bases. The CDR3 is made up of 16 amino acids. Looked up from germline, CDR1 is MNHNS and CDR2 is SASEGT. J was trimmed by 6 bases and V by 3 bases; bases with no gene match: 10. CDR3 DNA: TGTGCCAGCAGTGATGCCAGGGGGCACAGGGGCAATGAGCAGTTCTTC. Encoded protein: CASSDARGHRGNEQFF.

The chain joins TRBV5-1 to TRBJ2-2; D remains unclear. V lost 5 bases and J 0 bases, leaving 11 bases between the germline ends. The germline V gene has CDR1 SGHRS and CDR2 YFSETQ. The CDR3 has 15 residues. CDR3 nucleotide sequence: TGCGCCAGCAGGAACGGCCTGGCGAACACCGGGGAGCTGTTTTTT. Translation gives CASRNGLANTGELFF.

The chain has TRBV5-1 and TRBJ2-1; D call uncertain. CDR1 and CDR2 (germline): SGHRS, YFSETQ. The ends were cut back, 0 bases at V and 2 bases at J, with 3 bases in the middle. The CDR3 contains 13 residues. The CDR3 loop is CASSLATYNEQFF. The CDR3 coding sequence is TGCGCCAGCAGCTTGGCTACCTACAATGAGCAGTTCTTC.

Comments on this clonotype: A much larger clone lies a single base off, so this may be a read error. The chain carries TRBV6-2 or TRBV6-3 and TRBJ2-1; weak D call: TRBD1 (6 bases). The CDR3 sequence is 10 residues long. Looked up from germline, CDR1 is MNHEY and CDR2 is SVGEGT. V lost 10 bases to trimming and J lost 10 bases, with 11 bases between them. The CDR3 is CANRDLEQFF. As DNA, the CDR3 is TGTGCCAACAGGGACCTGGAGCAGTTCTTC.

In regard to this clonotype: Just one base apart from a much larger clone, this may be a read error. The rearrangement links TRBV12-3 or TRBV12-4 to TRBJ2-1, with D maybe TRBD2 (6 bases). The CDR3 is 14 amino acids. The CDR3 loop is CASTLSGRSGERFF. DNA for the CDR3: TGTGCCAGCACCCTTAGCGGTAGGAGTGGTGAGCGGTTCTTC.

This clonotype was found once. This chain joins TRBV12-3 or TRBV12-4 and TRBJ2-1, with 8 bases fitting TRBD2. This CDR3 spans 15 amino acids. The junction had 11 bases not matched to a gene; V was cut back by 5 bases and J by 8 bases. CDR3 region: CASSGSGSARYEQFF. Written as DNA, the CDR3 is TGTGCCAGCAGTGGGAGCGGGAGTGCCAGGTATGAGCAGTTCTTC.

Of note for this clonotype: With a much larger clone just one base away, this may be a read error. The chain carries TRBV6-5 and TRBJ2-1; a possible D gene is TRBD2 (5 bases). This CDR3 has 13 amino acids. CDR1 and CDR2 from the germline V gene are MNHEY and SVGAGI. CDR3 in DNA: TGTGCCAGCAGTTACTCTGAGGGCGATGAGGAGTTCTTC. The encoded protein is CASSYSEGDEEFF.

The gene calls are TRBV7-9 and TRBJ2-7, with TRBD1 identical over 8 bases. The CDR3 covers 15 residues. CDR1 and CDR2 (germline): SEHNR, FQNEAQ (reference sequence). The J segment lost 3 bases and the V segment lost 5 bases, leaving 9 bases of the junction unmatched. The DNA for the CDR3 is TGTGCCAGCAGCCAGTACTTGGGACAGGACTACGAGCAGTACTTC. Protein sequence: CASSQYLGQDYEQYF. The variable domain in full, with the rest retrieved from reference TRBV7-9 and TRBJ2-7, is DTGVSQNPRHKITKRGQNVTFRCDPISEHNRLYWYRQTLGQGPEFLTYFQNEAQLEKSRLLSDRFSAERPKGSFSTLEIQRTEQGDSAMYLCASSQYLGQDYEQYFGPGTRLTVT.

This clonotype was recorded at least ten times. The chain joins TRBV4-3 to TRBJ1-3; D gene uncertain. Germline assignment: CDR1 LGHNA and CDR2 YSLEER. CDR3 length: 18 amino acids. The V end was cut by 0 bases, the J end by 2 bases, with 17 bases between. DNA of the CDR3: TGCGCCAGCAGCCAAGAATTATCTTTTCTTTTTACTGGAAACACCATATATTTT. Amino acid sequence: CASSQELSFLFTGNTIYF.

The chain has TRBV29-1 and TRBJ1-1, with 7 bases fitting TRBD1. This CDR3 is built from 16 residues. The germline CDR1 and CDR2 sequences are SQVTM and ANQGSEA. The V segment lost 8 bases and the J segment 5 bases; nucleotides outside the gene matches: 20. The CDR3 protein is CSFSGAGGFSGTEAFF. Written as DNA, the CDR3 is TGCAGCTTCTCCGGGGCAGGGGGTTTCTCGGGGACTGAAGCTTTCTTT.

This clonotype was seen many times. The J gene is TRBJ2-4, the V gene TRBV12-3 or TRBV12-4, with a tentative D call TRBD1 (5 bases). CDR3 size: 15 residues. Trimming took off 2 bases at V and 0 bases at J, with 8 bases between the two ends. For the CDR3, the DNA is TGTGCCAGCAGTTTACAGGGTATAGCCAAAAACATTCAGTACTTC. Protein sequence: CASSLQGIAKNIQYF.

V gene TRBV29-1 combines with J gene TRBJ2-3; perhaps TRBD2 as D (5 bases). V dropped 7 bases and J dropped 0 bases, with 11 bases sitting between them. Per the germline V gene, CDR1 is SQVTM and CDR2 is ANQGSEA. CDR3 length: 13 residues. The CDR3 loop is CSGRRDSTDTQYF. The CDR3 DNA reads TGCAGCGGACGACGGGATAGCACAGATACGCAGTATTTT.

Details on this clonotype: A much larger clone sits a single nucleotide away, making a read error possible. V and J are TRBV7-8 and TRBJ1-5; no clear D. Per germline, CDR1 SGHVS and CDR2 FQNEAQ. The length of the CDR3 is 14 residues. CDR3 loop: CASSLALRKQPHHF. CDR3 nucleotide sequence: TGTGCCAGCAGCTTAGCGTTGCGGAAGCAGCCCCATCATTTT.

The V call is TRBV28, the J call TRBJ1-4, with 7 bases lining up with TRBD1. CDR3 size: 14 residues. CDR1 is MDHEN, CDR2 SYDVKM, per germline. J lost 7 bases, V lost 6 bases, and 8 bases had no gene match. CDR3 nucleotide sequence: TGTGCCAGCAGACAGGGGCCGGGTAGTGAAAAACTGTTTTTT. Encoded protein: CASRQGPGSEKLFF.

This clonotype was found a few times. The chain combines TRBV5-1 with TRBJ1-2; D is unclear. This CDR3 is built from 12 residues. From germline, CDR1 is SGHRS and CDR2 YFSETQ. The ends were cut back, 0 bases at V and 8 bases at J, with 8 bases in the middle. The CDR3 here is CASSLVEGGYTF. The CDR3 DNA reads as TGCGCCAGCAGCTTGGTGGAGGGAGGCTACACCTTC.

Comment on this clonotype: A much bigger clone sits one base away, suggesting this may be a read error. This chain joins TRBV6-1 and TRBJ2-3; no definite D call. With 10 bases removed from V and 4 bases from J, the gap between germline ends came to 12 bases. Germline V gene sequence: CDR1 MNHNS, CDR2 SASEGT. The CDR3 is 12 residues long. The CDR3 spells CATREVADTQYF. The CDR3 DNA follows: TGTGCCACCAGAGAGGTAGCAGATACGCAGTATTTT.

This clonotype was observed a single time. This chain uses TRBV11-1 with TRBJ2-1, with D possibly being TRBD1 or TRBD2 (5 bases each). Germline CDR1 and CDR2: SGHAT and FQDESV (reference sequence). The CDR3 totals 14 residues. V gave up 10 bases and J gave up 10 bases, with 23 bases separating them. DNA for the CDR3: TGTGCCATCTCGGACGACTTTTTGAGGGACGAGCAGTTCTTC. Translation gives CAISDDFLRDEQFF.

The chain couples TRBV19 to TRBJ2-2; D may be TRBD2 (5 bases). The CDR3 is 15 amino acids. Deletions cut 5 bases from V and 5 bases from J, with 15 bases between. CDR1 is LNHDA and CDR2 is SQIVND in the germline V gene (reference sequence). The CDR3 bases are TGTGCCAGTAGTTGGGAGAGGGTATTGACCGGGGAGCTGTTTTTT. Protein sequence: CASSWERVLTGELFF.

The V call is TRBV30, the J call TRBJ1-1, with 8 bases lining up with TRBD1. V was clipped by 2 bases and J by 5 bases; unmatched bases: 10. From germline, CDR1 is GTSNPN and CDR2 SVGIG (reference sequence). This CDR3 is built from 15 residues. The CDR3 loop reads CAWSPRQGISTEAFF. The CDR3 region has the DNA TGTGCCTGGAGTCCGCGACAGGGGATCTCAACTGAAGCTTTCTTT.

The chain has TRBV11-2 and TRBJ2-1; the D call may be TRBD1 or TRBD2 (5 bases each). Germline V gene lookup returns CDR1 SGHAT and CDR2 FQNNGV. Trimming removed 1 base at V and 13 bases at J, with 17 bases between. The CDR3 is 14 amino acids. CDR3 DNA: TGTGCCAGCAGCTTAGGGGGGTTGAACAGTGATCAGTTCTTC. Its protein product is CASSLGGLNSDQFF.

This chain joins TRBV7-2 and TRBJ1-4; D call uncertain. Germline V gene sequence: CDR1 SGHTA, CDR2 FQGNSA. Trimming shortened V by 4 bases and J by 6 bases, and 18 bases separated the two germline ends. The CDR3 is 16 residues long. The CDR3 region has the DNA TGTACCAGCAGCTCCTTTCCGGGATCACGACATGAAAAACTGTTTTTT. The encoded protein is CTSSSFPGSRHEKLFF.

Many counts were recorded for this clonotype. The genes are TRBV5-4 and TRBJ1-1, with TRBD1 identical over 10 bases. V shed 4 bases, J shed 8 bases, and the junction held 8 bases outside the gene matches. There are 14 residues in the CDR3. Germline assignment: CDR1 SGHNT and CDR2 YYREEE (reference sequence). The CDR3 region has the DNA TGTGCCAGCAGCCGTAATCTGGGACAGGGGGAAGCTTTCTTT. This encodes CASSRNLGQGEAFF.

Only a few counts were recorded for this clonotype. One end of the junction fails to match germline, which may point to a read error. The rearrangement joins TRBV5-1 to TRBJ1-2; D ambiguous. Germline loops: CDR1 SGHRS, CDR2 YFSETQ. The CDR3 consists of 13 residues. DNA of the CDR3: TGCGTCAGCAGCGTTCAGGTCAACTATGGCTACACCTTC. It encodes CVSSVQVNYGYTF.

Details on this clonotype: It may be a read error: a sequence one base away is much more abundant. The chain combines TRBV6-2 or TRBV6-3 with TRBJ2-5; 8 bases align to TRBD2. This CDR3 contains 15 residues. Germline V CDR1 and CDR2: MNHEY, SVGEGT. The CDR3 bases are TGTGCCAGCACCCCGGGACTAGGCCCTCAAGAGGCCCAGTACTTC. Translating it yields CASTPGLGPQEAQYF.

Remarks on this clonotype: One end of the junction varies from germline; a read error may be responsible. This chain uses TRBV7-9 with TRBJ2-1; D ambiguous. The germline V gene has CDR1 SEHNR and CDR2 FQNEAQ (reference sequence). The CDR3 has 11 residues. The CDR3 nucleotides are TGTGCTAGCATCTTCAGCAATGAGCAGTTCTTC. This translates into CASIFSNEQFF. The complete variable domain, with remaining parts taken from reference TRBV7-9 and TRBJ2-1, reads DTGVSQNPRHKITKRGQNVTFRCDPISEHNRLYWYRQTLGQGPEFLTYFQNEAQLEKSRLLSDRFSAERPKGSFSTLEIQRTEQGDSAMYLCASIFSNEQFFGPGTRLTVL.

This clonotype has a handful of counts. This sequence joins TRBV5-6 and TRBJ2-3; 7 bases line up with TRBD2. The CDR3 has 14 residues. The junction had 8 bases not matched to a gene; V was cut back by 4 bases and J by 6 bases. The V gene's germline CDR1 is SGHDT and CDR2 YYEEEE. The DNA of the CDR3 is TGTGCCAGCAGCCCCGGGACTATAGAGGATACGCAGTATTTT. It yields the protein CASSPGTIEDTQYF.

J is TRBJ1-1 and V is TRBV25-1; 8 nucleotides match TRBD1. This CDR3 spans 14 amino acids. The V and J ends lost 4 bases and 1 base, in that order; junction bases with no gene match: 2. Germline assignment: CDR1 MGHDK and CDR2 SYGVNS. In nucleotides, the CDR3 is TGTGCCAGCAGTGGGACAGGGAGGAACACTGAAGCTTTCTTT. Its translation: CASSGTGRNTEAFF. Complete variable domain (other parts from reference TRBV25-1 and TRBJ1-1): EADIYQTPRYLVIGTGKKITLECSQTMGHDKMYWYQQDPGMELHLIHYSYGVNSTEKGDLSSESTVSRIRTEHFPLTLESARPSHTSQYLCASSGTGRNTEAFFGQGTRLTVV.

Worth noting for this clonotype: It may be a read error: a sequence one base away is much more abundant. The rearrangement uses TRBV4-3 and TRBJ1-5; D is possibly TRBD1 (5 bases). This CDR3 has 14 residues. Germline lookup yields CDR1 LGHNA and CDR2 YSLEER. The chain's CDR3 is CANSQQDGNQPQHF. In DNA, the CDR3 is TGCGCCAACAGCCAACAGGACGGCAATCAGCCCCAGCATTTT.

The count of this clonotype is one. A read error may be the cause here, since a much bigger clone is one base away. The V call is TRBV7-9, the J call TRBJ1-4; 7 positions agree with TRBD1. This CDR3 contains 14 residues. CDR1 is SEHNR, CDR2 FQNEAQ, per germline (reference sequence). V lost 3 bases, J lost 3 bases, and 1 base stayed unmatched. CDR3 in amino acids: CASSFGQANEKLFF. The CDR3 region has the DNA TGTGCCAGCAGCTTTGGACAGGCTAATGAAAAACTGTTTTTT.

Remarks on this clonotype: Given the absence of the conserved phenylalanine or tryptophan at the CDR3 end, a read error is likely. Because the CDR3's place on the DNA is in doubt, the DNA is left out and the CDR3 is given as listed by TCRdb. V is TRBV12-3 or TRBV12-4 and J is TRBJ2-7; TRBD2 reflects the table's D call only, with no check against the DNA. The CDR3 adds up to 12 amino acids, both ends counted. CDR3 in amino acids: CASSLAPGGAYL.